This entry lists 3 T cell receptor beta chains sequenced from one sample in a study of glioma-infiltrating T cells after dendritic cell vaccination. Sequenced by immunoSEQ multiplex PCR; TCRdb stores in-frame clones only, minus some. Of around 67,000 clones listed, 81% are singletons. The specimen was blood, collected before dendritic cell vaccination. The receptors shown here come from a human donor with glioblastoma.

The chain couples TRBV19 to TRBJ2-7; 12 bases align to TRBD2. The CDR3 contains 15 residues. Germline CDR1 and CDR2: LNHDA and SQIVND (reference sequence). The J segment lost 3 bases and the V segment lost 1 base, leaving 1 base of the junction unmatched. CDR3 loop: CASSIGLAGVYEQYF. The CDR3 coding sequence is TGTGCCAGTAGTATAGGACTAGCGGGGGTCTACGAGCAGTACTTC.

This clone was counted only a few times. The rearrangement uses TRBV2 and TRBJ1-2; weak D call: TRBD1 (5 bases). V was pared by 4 bases and J by 7 bases, with 13 bases between. Germline V gene sequence: CDR1 SNHLY, CDR2 FYNNEI. This CDR3 spans 13 amino acids. In DNA, the CDR3 is TGTGCCAGCAGTGGGCTCAGGGAAAGTGGCTACACCTTC. Translating gives CASSGLRESGYTF.

The rearrangement links TRBV7-2 to TRBJ1-1, with D maybe TRBD1 (6 bases). In germline, CDR1 is SGHTA, CDR2 FQGNSA. This CDR3 is 16 amino acids long. The V and J ends lost 5 bases and 5 bases respectively, with 21 bases between them. CDR3: CASSRNSGTQGTEAFF. The CDR3 coding sequence is TGTGCCAGCAGCAGAAATTCCGGGACCCAGGGGACTGAAGCTTTCTTT. The full variable domain, rest sourced from reference TRBV7-2 and TRBJ1-1, is GAGVSQSPSNKVTEKGKDVELRCDPISGHTALYWYRQSLGQGLEFLIYFQGNSAPDKSGLPSDRFSAERTGGSVSTLTIQRTQQEDSAVYLCASSRNSGTQGTEAFFGQGTRLTVV.